This T cell receptor beta chain is from a study of T cell responses to AZD1222 COVID-19 vaccine. On this clone: Antigen unknown.

Libraries were prepared by immunoSEQ multiplex PCR; TCRdb keeps only in-frame clonotypes and omits some of them. Of 100,000 or so clones listed, 80% to 95% are singletons. There are 13 residues in the CDR3. Trimming pared 2 bases from V and 2 bases from J, leaving 8 bases between. The V gene's germline CDR1 is SGHRS and CDR2 YFSETQ. Study conclusions and caveats: Baseline serostatus was positive in only 5 to 7 AZD1222 recipients. Donor demographics were predominantly white British with a female majority; clonal diversity may be underestimated.

The chain carries TRBV5-1 and TRBJ2-7; D possibly corresponds to TRBD1 (5 bases). Sequences were derived from peripheral blood, sampled on day 0 of AZD1222 vaccination. This TCR was sampled from an adult in good health. The CDR3 DNA reads as TGCGCCAGCAGCTTAGACAGCCCCTACGAGCAGTACTTC. It translates to CASSLDSPYEQYF.